A single sample is the source of the 22 T cell receptor beta chains below, sequenced in a study of T cell repertoires in cytomegalovirus infection. One entry per CDR3 protein, called by TCRdb with MiXCR from the reads. The sample has 200,000 to 300,000 distinct CDR3 sequences, approximately 8.3% seen once. The sample taken for sequencing was PBMCs. These TCRs come from a human donor in good health (CMV status not recorded). Some clones in this sample may be carry-over from other donors' samples.

The chain carries TRBV24-1 and TRBJ2-6, with a weak D call TRBD1 (6 bases). V lost 9 bases and J 2 bases, leaving 13 bases between the germline ends. The CDR3 extends over 15 amino acids. Germline CDR1 and CDR2: KGHDR and SFDVKD. The CDR3: CATLKGQTGANVLTF. As DNA, the CDR3 is TGTGCCACCCTAAAAGGACAGACTGGGGCCAACGTCCTGACTTTC.

In this sample, this clonotype turned up many times. CDR3 sequence reads: CASRQSNTIYF. For the CDR3, the DNA is TGTGCCAGCAGACAGTCAAACACCATATATTTT. The J gene is TRBJ1-3, the V gene TRBV28; D not resolved. Trimming stripped 6 bases from V and 6 bases from J, with 6 bases between. Germline values: CDR1 MDHEN, CDR2 SYDVKM. The CDR3 covers 11 residues.

This clonotype was found many times. This may come from a read error, since a much larger clone is one base off. The chain combines TRBV2 with TRBJ2-7; TRBD1 agrees at 9 bases. Germline V gene lookup returns CDR1 SNHLY and CDR2 FYNNEI. V lost 6 bases to trimming and J lost 2 bases; unmatched junction nucleotides: 2. This CDR3 is built from 13 residues. CDR3 amino acids: CASSRDRAYEQYF. CDR3 bases: TGTGCCAGCAGCCGGGACAGGGCCTACGAGCAGTACTTC.

The table lists this clonotype with a few counts. This chain uses TRBV6-6 with TRBJ2-5; D gene ambiguous. Germline V gives CDR1 MNHNY, CDR2 SVGAGI (reference sequence). Trimming removed 7 bases from V and 2 bases from J, with 11 bases in between. CDR3 length equals 13 residues. The CDR3 here is CASTLDGQETQYF. The CDR3, as DNA: TGTGCCAGCACCCTAGACGGGCAAGAGACCCAGTACTTC.

This clonotype was counted a few times. This chain links TRBV5-6 with TRBJ2-3; D remains unclear. The CDR3 runs 14 residues. V was trimmed by 5 bases and J by 0 bases, leaving 10 bases between them. The V gene's germline CDR1 is SGHDT and CDR2 YYEEEE. The CDR3 region is CASSWGLSTDTQYF. In nucleotides, the CDR3 is TGTGCCAGCAGTTGGGGATTAAGCACAGATACGCAGTATTTT.

This clonotype was observed many times. This chain uses TRBV20-1 with TRBJ2-1; the D gene is possibly TRBD1 (5 bases). V was cut by 0 bases and J by 2 bases, with 14 bases left in between. CDR1 and CDR2 from the germline V gene are DFQATT and SNEGSKA (reference sequence). This CDR3 contains 16 residues. The CDR3: CSARDPGRATYNEQFF. The CDR3, as DNA: TGCAGTGCTAGAGATCCAGGCAGGGCCACCTACAATGAGCAGTTCTTC.

Many counts were recorded for this clonotype. This chain uses TRBV10-3 with TRBJ1-3, with D hard to call. Trimming left V 6 bases short and J 7 bases short, with 13 bases between. The germline gives CDR1 ENHRY, CDR2 SYGVKD. This CDR3 spans 13 amino acids. The CDR3, as DNA: TGTGCCATCAGCGCTGGAGACGGGAACACCATATATTTT. Amino acid sequence: CAISAGDGNTIYF.

This clonotype was seen a few times. The chain joins TRBV28 to TRBJ2-7; possible D gene TRBD2, 5 bases. The germline V and J ends were trimmed by 1 base and 7 bases, with 14 bases remaining between them. The germline V gene encodes CDR1 MDHEN and CDR2 SYDVKM. The CDR3 is 14 residues long. CDR3 protein: CASSLYGEGGEQYF. The CDR3 nucleotides read TGTGCCAGCAGTTTATATGGCGAAGGAGGAGAGCAGTACTTC.

Many counts were recorded for this clonotype. This chain connects TRBV12-3 or TRBV12-4 to TRBJ1-1; 7 positions match TRBD1. V shed 7 bases and J 2 bases; nucleotides not matched to a gene: 4. The CDR3 has 13 residues. The CDR3 region has the DNA TGTGCCAGCACCTGGACAGGTAACACTGAAGCTTTCTTT. It yields the protein CASTWTGNTEAFF.

This clonotype was detected ten times or more. The rearrangement links TRBV7-2 to TRBJ1-5; a weak D match, TRBD1 (5 bases). Germline values: CDR1 SGHTA, CDR2 FQGNSA. The V and J ends lost 1 base and 7 bases respectively, with 14 bases between them. This CDR3 region has 15 residues. CDR3 region: CASSLDVLRGQPQHF. The CDR3 coding sequence is TGTGCCAGCAGCTTAGATGTACTTAGGGGCCAGCCCCAGCATTTT.

This clonotype was recorded a few times. This sequence joins TRBV5-1 and TRBJ2-7; no firm D call. CDR1 SGHRS and CDR2 YFSETQ come from the germline V gene. The CDR3 covers 12 residues. Deletions cut 3 bases from V and 7 bases from J, with 11 bases between. The CDR3 nucleotides are TGCGCCAGCAGCTCGGGCGGACGAGAGCAGTACTTC. This sequence encodes CASSSGGREQYF.

This clonotype was counted a few times. The V gene is TRBV11-2, the J gene TRBJ1-2; perhaps TRBD1 as D (5 bases). The CDR3 contains 12 residues. V lost 5 bases, J lost 7 bases, and 11 bases lay in between. Germline values: CDR1 SGHAT, CDR2 FQNNGV. The CDR3 nucleotides read TGTGCCAGCAGCCCGGGACTCTCTGGCTACACCTTC. It encodes CASSPGLSGYTF.

This clonotype occurred a few times. V and J are TRBV6-2 or TRBV6-3 and TRBJ1-1, with a possible D match to TRBD1 (6 bases). The CDR3 loop spans 17 amino acids. The germline V and J ends were trimmed by 4 bases and 3 bases, with 21 bases remaining between them. CDR1 MNHEY and CDR2 SVGEGT come from the germline V gene. In nucleotides, the CDR3 is TGTGCCAGCAGTTCGGGGGGCAGGGGCGTGGGGTACACTGAAGCTTTCTTT. It specifies CASSSGGRGVGYTEAFF.

V gene TRBV2 combines with J gene TRBJ2-5, with D perhaps TRBD1 (5 bases). The ends were cut back, 7 bases at V and 1 base at J, with 7 bases in the middle. CDR3 length: 12 residues. Looked up from germline, CDR1 is SNHLY and CDR2 is FYNNEI. CDR3 amino acids: CASKGFQETQYF. The CDR3 DNA sequence: TGTGCCAGCAAGGGGTTCCAAGAGACCCAGTACTTC.

The rearrangement uses TRBV29-1 and TRBJ1-2, with D perhaps matching TRBD1 (6 bases). The CDR3 is 13 amino acids. Per germline, CDR1 SQVTM and CDR2 ANQGSEA. V was shortened by 2 bases and J by 8 bases, with 15 bases between the two germline ends. CDR3 sequence (DNA): TGCAGCGTTGAAATACGGGTTGGGGGCGGCTACACCTTC. It codes for CSVEIRVGGGYTF.

The table lists this clonotype with a few counts. The chain has TRBV7-2 and TRBJ2-5; D is possibly TRBD2 (6 bases). V lost 4 bases and J 6 bases, leaving 18 bases between the germline ends. The CDR3 length is 15 residues. Germline V gene sequence: CDR1 SGHTA, CDR2 FQGNSA. CDR3 bases: TGTGCCAGCAGCTCCGGTCCGACTAGTCCACAGACCCAGTACTTC. Translating it yields CASSSGPTSPQTQYF.

The genes are TRBV6-2 or TRBV6-3 and TRBJ2-5; tentatively, D is TRBD1 (6 bases). CDR3 length: 15 amino acids. Per the germline V gene, CDR1 is MNHEY and CDR2 is SVGEGT. Deletions cut 3 bases from V and 5 bases from J, with 16 bases between. The CDR3 DNA reads TGTGCCAGCAGTTATGGGGGCGGCCGAGGGGAGACCCAGTACTTC. Translation: CASSYGGGRGETQYF.

This clonotype was detected only a few times. The CDR3 region is CASTIVGQGATNYGYTF. CDR3 coding DNA: TGTGCCAGCACCATTGTGGGACAGGGAGCCACTAACTATGGCTACACCTTC. This chain connects TRBV19 to TRBJ1-2; 9 positions match TRBD1. Germline V lookup: CDR1 LNHDA, CDR2 SQIVND (reference sequence). The J segment lost 0 bases and the V segment lost 9 bases, leaving 14 bases of the junction unmatched. The CDR3 covers 17 residues.

The sample holds many counts of this clonotype. The rearrangement joins TRBV7-2 to TRBJ1-1, with D perhaps TRBD1 (6 bases). Germline lookup yields CDR1 SGHTA and CDR2 FQGNSA. This CDR3 spans 15 amino acids. V was clipped by 5 bases and J by 0 bases, with 13 bases between them. In DNA, the CDR3 is TGTGCCAGCAGCGGACAGACACTTGTGAACACTGAAGCTTTCTTT. This encodes CASSGQTLVNTEAFF.

This clonotype was picked up many times. The V call is TRBV20-1, the J call TRBJ2-7; D unresolved. V shed 3 bases and J shed 3 bases, with 12 bases lying between them. The CDR3 is made up of 13 amino acids. The germline V gene has CDR1 DFQATT and CDR2 SNEGSKA (reference sequence). CDR3 region: CSARASAVYEQYF. The CDR3, as DNA: TGCAGTGCTAGGGCCAGCGCCGTCTACGAGCAGTACTTC.

This clonotype has a count of ten or more. The chain carries TRBV28 and TRBJ2-5, with 7 positions matching TRBD2. The germline gives CDR1 MDHEN, CDR2 SYDVKM. V was clipped by 8 bases and J by 9 bases; unmatched bases: 12. CDR3 length: 13 amino acids. In DNA form, the CDR3 reads TGTGCCAGCCACGCTAGCGGAGAGATGGCCCAGTACTTC. This sequence encodes CASHASGEMAQYF.

There are many counts of this clonotype. The J gene is TRBJ1-3, the V gene TRBV18, with TRBD1 as a possible D gene (6 bases). Germline CDR1 KGHSH, CDR2 LQKENI. Trimming left V 3 bases short and J 3 bases short, with 12 bases between. The CDR3 contains 15 residues. The CDR3 region has the DNA TGTGCCAGCTCACCTTCAAGGACAGATGGAAACACCATATATTTT. Its protein product is CASSPSRTDGNTIYF.